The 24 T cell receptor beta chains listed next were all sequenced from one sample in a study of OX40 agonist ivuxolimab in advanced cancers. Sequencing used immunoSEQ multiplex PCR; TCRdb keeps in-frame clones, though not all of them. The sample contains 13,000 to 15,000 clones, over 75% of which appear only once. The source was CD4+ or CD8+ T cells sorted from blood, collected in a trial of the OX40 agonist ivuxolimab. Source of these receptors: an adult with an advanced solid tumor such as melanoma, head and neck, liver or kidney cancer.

CDR3 sequence (DNA): TGTGCCAGCAGCCTCGAAGGGACTCTGACCTACGAGCAGTACTTC. This translates into CASSLEGTLTYEQYF. The rearrangement joins TRBV7-3 to TRBJ2-7; TRBD2 is a possible D gene (6 bases). Trimming removed 5 bases at V and 2 bases at J, with 16 bases between. Germline V CDR1 and CDR2: SGHTA, FQGTGA. This CDR3 region has 15 residues.

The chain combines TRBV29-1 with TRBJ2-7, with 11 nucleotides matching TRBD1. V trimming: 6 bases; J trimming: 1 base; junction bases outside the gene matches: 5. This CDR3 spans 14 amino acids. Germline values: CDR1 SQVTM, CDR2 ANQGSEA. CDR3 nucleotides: TGCAGCGTACGGACAGGGGGCGCGTCCTACGAGCAGTACTTC. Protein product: CSVRTGGASYEQYF.

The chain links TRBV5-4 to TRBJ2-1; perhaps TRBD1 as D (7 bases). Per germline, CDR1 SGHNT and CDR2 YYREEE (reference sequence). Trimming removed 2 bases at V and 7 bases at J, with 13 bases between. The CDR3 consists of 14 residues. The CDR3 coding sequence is TGTGCCAGCAGCTTACCAGGGGGGCAAAATGAGCAGTTCTTC. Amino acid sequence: CASSLPGGQNEQFF.

CDR3 residues: CASSIGDSLEGEQYF. CDR3 sequence (DNA): TGTGCCAGTAGTATAGGGGACAGCTTGGAGGGGGAGCAGTACTTC. The chain joins TRBV19 to TRBJ2-5; a possible D gene is TRBD1 (7 bases). Trimming left V 1 base short and J 11 bases short, with 20 bases between. The CDR3 is 15 residues long. Germline loops: CDR1 LNHDA, CDR2 SQIVND (reference sequence).

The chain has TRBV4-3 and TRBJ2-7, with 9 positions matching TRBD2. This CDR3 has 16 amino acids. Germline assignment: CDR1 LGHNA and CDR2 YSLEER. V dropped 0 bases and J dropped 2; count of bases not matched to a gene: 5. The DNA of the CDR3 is TGCGCCAGCAGCCAAGATAGTAGCGGGGGAACCTACGAGCAGTACTTC. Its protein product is CASSQDSSGGTYEQYF.

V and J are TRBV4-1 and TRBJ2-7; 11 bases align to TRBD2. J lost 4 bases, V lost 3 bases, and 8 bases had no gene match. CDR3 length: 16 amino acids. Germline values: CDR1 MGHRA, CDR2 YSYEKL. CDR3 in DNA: TGCGCCAGCAGCCACCAACTAGCGGGAGAAGGGTACGAGCAGTACTTC. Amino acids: CASSHQLAGEGYEQYF.

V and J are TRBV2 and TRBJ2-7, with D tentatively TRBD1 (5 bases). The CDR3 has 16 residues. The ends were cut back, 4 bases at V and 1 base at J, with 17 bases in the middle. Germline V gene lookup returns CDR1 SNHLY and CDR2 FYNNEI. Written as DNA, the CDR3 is TGTGCCAGCAGTGTGGCCGGCAGGGTCCGGTCCTACGAGCAGTACTTC. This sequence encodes CASSVAGRVRSYEQYF.

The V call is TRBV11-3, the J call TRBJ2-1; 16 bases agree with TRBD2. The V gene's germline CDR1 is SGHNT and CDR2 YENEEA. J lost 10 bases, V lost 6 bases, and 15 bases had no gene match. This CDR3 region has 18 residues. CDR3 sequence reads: CASSSYEGTSGRGREQFF. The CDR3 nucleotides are TGTGCCAGCAGTTCTTACGAGGGGACTAGCGGGAGGGGGAGAGAGCAGTTCTTC.

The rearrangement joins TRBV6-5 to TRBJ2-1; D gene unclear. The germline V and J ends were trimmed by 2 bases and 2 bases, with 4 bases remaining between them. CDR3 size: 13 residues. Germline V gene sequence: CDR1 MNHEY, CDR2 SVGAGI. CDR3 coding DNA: TGTGCCAGCAGTTACCTTCCCTACAATGAGCAGTTCTTC. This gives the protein CASSYLPYNEQFF.

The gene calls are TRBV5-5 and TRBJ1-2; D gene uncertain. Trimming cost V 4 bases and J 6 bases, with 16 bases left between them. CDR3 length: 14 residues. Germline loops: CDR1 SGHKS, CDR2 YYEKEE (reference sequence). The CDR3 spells CASSKLPNPNGYTF. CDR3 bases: TGTGCCAGCAGCAAACTCCCGAACCCTAATGGCTACACCTTC.

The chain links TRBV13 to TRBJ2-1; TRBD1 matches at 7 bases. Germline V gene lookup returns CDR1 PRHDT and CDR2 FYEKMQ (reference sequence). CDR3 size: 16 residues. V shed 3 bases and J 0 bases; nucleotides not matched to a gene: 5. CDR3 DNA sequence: TGTGCCAGCAGCTTGGCAGGGGGAAGCTCCTACAATGAGCAGTTCTTC. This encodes CASSLAGGSSYNEQFF.

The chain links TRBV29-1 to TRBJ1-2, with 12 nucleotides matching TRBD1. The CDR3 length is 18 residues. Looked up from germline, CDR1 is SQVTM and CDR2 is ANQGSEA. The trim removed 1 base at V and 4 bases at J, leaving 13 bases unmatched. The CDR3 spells CSVEGWEGQGALGYGYTF. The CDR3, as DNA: TGCAGCGTTGAAGGATGGGAGGGACAGGGGGCGCTCGGCTATGGCTACACCTTC. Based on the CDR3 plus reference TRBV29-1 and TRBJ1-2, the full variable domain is SAVISQKPSRDICQRGTSLTIQCQVDSQVTMMFWYRQQPGQSLTLIATANQGSEATYESGFVIDKFPISRPNLTFSTLTVSNMSPEDSSIYLCSVEGWEGQGALGYGYTFGSGTRLTVV.

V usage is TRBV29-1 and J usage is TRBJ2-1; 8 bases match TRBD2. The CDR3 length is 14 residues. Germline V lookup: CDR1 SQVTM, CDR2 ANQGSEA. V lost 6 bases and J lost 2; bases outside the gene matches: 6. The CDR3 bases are TGCAGCGTGAGCGGGAGCTGGGCCTACAATGAGCAGTTCTTC. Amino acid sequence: CSVSGSWAYNEQFF.

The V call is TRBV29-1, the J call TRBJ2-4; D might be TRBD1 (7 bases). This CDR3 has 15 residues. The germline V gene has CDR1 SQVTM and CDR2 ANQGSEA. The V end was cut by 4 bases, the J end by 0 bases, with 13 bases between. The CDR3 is CSVVAGGQAKNIQYF. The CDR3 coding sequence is TGCAGCGTTGTTGCAGGGGGGCAAGCCAAAAACATTCAGTACTTC.

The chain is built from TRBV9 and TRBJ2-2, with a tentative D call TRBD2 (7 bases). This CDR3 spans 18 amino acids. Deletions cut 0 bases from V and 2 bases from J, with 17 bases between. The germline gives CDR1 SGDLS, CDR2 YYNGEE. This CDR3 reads CASSVARGGGPNTGELFF. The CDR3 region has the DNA TGTGCCAGCAGCGTAGCTCGAGGGGGGGGGCCCAACACCGGGGAGCTGTTTTTT.

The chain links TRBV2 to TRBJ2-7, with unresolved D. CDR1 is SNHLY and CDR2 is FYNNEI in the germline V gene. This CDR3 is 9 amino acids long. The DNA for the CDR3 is TGTGCCAGCAGTGAAAATCTACTGGTC. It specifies CASSENLLV.

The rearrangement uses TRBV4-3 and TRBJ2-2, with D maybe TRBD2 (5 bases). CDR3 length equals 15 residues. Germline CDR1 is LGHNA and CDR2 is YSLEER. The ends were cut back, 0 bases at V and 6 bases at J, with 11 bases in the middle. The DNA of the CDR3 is TGCGCCAGCAGCCAAGAAAGGGAGTGGGCCGGGGAGCTGTTTTTT. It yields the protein CASSQEREWAGELFF.

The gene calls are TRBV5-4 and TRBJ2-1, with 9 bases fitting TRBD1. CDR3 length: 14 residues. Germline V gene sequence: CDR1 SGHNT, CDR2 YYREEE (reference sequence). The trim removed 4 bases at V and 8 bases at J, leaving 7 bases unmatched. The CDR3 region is CASSAGQGIYEQFF. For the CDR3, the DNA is TGTGCCAGCAGCGCGGGACAGGGTATCTATGAGCAGTTCTTC.

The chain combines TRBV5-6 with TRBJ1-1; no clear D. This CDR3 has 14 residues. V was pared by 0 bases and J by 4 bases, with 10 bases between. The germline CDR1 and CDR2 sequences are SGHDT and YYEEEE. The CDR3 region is CASSLEGSLTEAFF. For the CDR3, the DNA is TGTGCCAGCAGCTTGGAGGGCAGTCTCACTGAAGCTTTCTTT.

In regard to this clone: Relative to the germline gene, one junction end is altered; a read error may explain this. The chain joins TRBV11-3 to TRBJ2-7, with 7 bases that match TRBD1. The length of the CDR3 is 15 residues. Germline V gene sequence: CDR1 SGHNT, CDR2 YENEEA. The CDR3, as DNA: TGCGCCAGCAGCCAAGAGGGGACAGACTCCTACGAGCAGTACTTC. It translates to CASSQEGTDSYEQYF.

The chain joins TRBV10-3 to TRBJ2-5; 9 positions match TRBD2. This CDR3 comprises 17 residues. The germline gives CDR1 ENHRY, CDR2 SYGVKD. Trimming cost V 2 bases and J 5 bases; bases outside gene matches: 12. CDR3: CAISETLLAGGFETQYF. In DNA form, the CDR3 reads TGTGCCATCAGTGAGACCCTCCTTGCGGGGGGGTTTGAGACCCAGTACTTC.

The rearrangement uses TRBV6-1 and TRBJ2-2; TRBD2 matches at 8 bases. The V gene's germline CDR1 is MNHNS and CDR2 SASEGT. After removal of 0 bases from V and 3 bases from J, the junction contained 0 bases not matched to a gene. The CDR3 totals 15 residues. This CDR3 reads CASSEASGDTGELFF. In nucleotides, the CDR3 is TGTGCCAGCAGTGAAGCTAGCGGGGACACCGGGGAGCTGTTTTTT.

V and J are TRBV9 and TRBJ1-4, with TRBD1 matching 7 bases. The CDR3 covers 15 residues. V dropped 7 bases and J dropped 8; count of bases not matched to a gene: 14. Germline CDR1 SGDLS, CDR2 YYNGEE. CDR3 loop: CASGQNNRGDEKLFF. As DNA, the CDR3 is TGTGCCAGCGGGCAGAACAACAGGGGAGACGAAAAACTGTTTTTT. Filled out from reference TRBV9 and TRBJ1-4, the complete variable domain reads DSGVTQTPKHLITATGQRVTLRCSPRSGDLSVYWYQQSLDQGLQFLIQYYNGEERAKGNILERFSAQQFPDLHSELNLSSLELGDSALYFCASGQNNRGDEKLFFGSGTQLSVL.

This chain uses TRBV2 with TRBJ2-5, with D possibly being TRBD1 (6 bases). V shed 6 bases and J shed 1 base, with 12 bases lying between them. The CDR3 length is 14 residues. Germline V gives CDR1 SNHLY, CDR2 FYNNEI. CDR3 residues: CASSPDSLQETQYF. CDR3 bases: TGTGCCAGCAGCCCGGACAGTCTCCAAGAGACCCAGTACTTC.